The sequence of this TCR beta chain was determined in a study of blood T cells in healthy people across ages. The CDR3 sequence is 12 residues long. The V gene lost 2 bases and the J gene lost 5 bases, with 5 bases spanning the gap. The germline CDR1 and CDR2 sequences are MNHEY and SVGEGT. A second PCR of 7 to 11 cycles used a sample-barcoded 5' primer and a J-beta primer mix. All cDNA molecules were each tagged by a template-switch adaptor with 12 random nucleotides. TCRdb independently ran MiXCR on the 5' RACE reads; one entry per CDR3 protein. The sample contains around 1.1 million distinct CDR3 sequences, approximately 38% of which appear only once.

The genes are TRBV6-2 or TRBV6-3 and TRBJ2-3, with unresolved D. Input material: blood. The TCR originated in a man younger than 35 in good health. The CDR3 nucleotides read TGTGCCAGCAGTTACCTTCGAGATACGCAGTATTTT. Protein sequence: CASSYLRDTQYF.